Shown below are 23 T cell receptor beta chains from a single sample sequenced in a study of cytomegalovirus exposure and HLA in healthy donors. The PCR had 60 Vbeta and 13 Jbeta primers. Here immunoSEQ multiplex PCR was the method, and the copy in TCRdb shows in-frame clones only, minus some. The table lists fewer than 200,000 clones, about 90% of them singletons, with 0.2% to 0.3% in the top ten. The sample taken for sequencing was PBMCs. These receptors were taken from a girl under three years old in good health and CMV-seronegative.

V is TRBV9 and J is TRBJ2-5; possibly TRBD2 for D (7 bases). Looked up from germline, CDR1 is SGDLS and CDR2 is YYNGEE. The V and J ends lost 0 bases and 4 bases respectively, with 19 bases between them. CDR3 length: 17 amino acids. CDR3 sequence: CASSVDGGRLEGETQYF. CDR3 DNA: TGTGCCAGCAGCGTAGACGGGGGGCGATTGGAAGGAGAGACCCAGTACTTC.

The chain links TRBV4-1 to TRBJ2-5; 10 bases are shared with TRBD1. Germline CDR1 reads MGHRA; CDR2 reads YSYEKL. The V gene end was trimmed by 3 bases and the J gene end by 2 bases; junction bases not matched to a gene: 3. The CDR3 spans 15 residues. In DNA form, the CDR3 reads TGCGCCAGCAGCCAGGGACAGGGGTATCAAGAGACCCAGTACTTC. Translating it yields CASSQGQGYQETQYF.

This chain's CDR3 is CASSPERGSTEAFF. DNA of the CDR3: TGTGCCAGCTCACCCGAAAGAGGGTCCACTGAAGCTTTCTTT. The chain carries TRBV18 and TRBJ1-1; D not certain. V dropped 3 bases and J dropped 4 bases, with 12 bases sitting between them. The CDR3 loop spans 14 amino acids. Germline CDR1 reads KGHSH; CDR2 reads LQKENI.

J is TRBJ2-4 and V is TRBV6-6; D unclear. V lost 2 bases and J 6 bases, leaving 8 bases between the germline ends. Looked up from germline, CDR1 is MNHNY and CDR2 is SVGAGI (reference sequence). This CDR3 is built from 13 residues. CDR3 DNA: TGTGCCAGCAGTTACGATAGAGGAAACATTCAGTACTTC. Its protein product is CASSYDRGNIQYF.

This clone was seen more than once but under ten times. The chain carries TRBV5-3 and TRBJ2-1, with 13 bases that match TRBD2. TRBV5-3 counts as an open reading frame of uncertain function. CDR3 size: 15 residues. Trimming at V came to 3 bases and at J to 9 bases, leaving 6 bases not matched to a gene. The CDR3 DNA sequence: TGTGCCAGAAGCTGGACTAGCGGGAGTCTGGCTGAGCAGTTCTTC. Translation: CARSWTSGSLAEQFF.

This clone appeared once. The genes are TRBV28 and TRBJ2-3; tentatively, D is TRBD2 (6 bases). Trimming took 3 bases from V and 2 from J, leaving 12 bases between them. Germline CDR1 MDHEN, CDR2 SYDVKM. The CDR3 contains 15 residues. Here the CDR3 DNA reads TGTGCCAGCAGTTTTCTGGCGGGGACCACAGATACGCAGTATTTT. Its translation is CASSFLAGTTDTQYF.

The gene calls are TRBV6-5 and TRBJ1-2; D unresolved. Germline V gene sequence: CDR1 MNHEY, CDR2 SVGAGI. This CDR3 is 12 amino acids long. V was cut by 0 bases and J by 8 bases, with 7 bases left in between. This CDR3 is CASSYSNKGYTF. The CDR3 nucleotides are TGTGCCAGCAGTTACTCGAACAAGGGCTACACCTTC.

This chain links TRBV9 with TRBJ2-3, with 9 nucleotides matching TRBD2. The germline V gene encodes CDR1 SGDLS and CDR2 YYNGEE. The V segment lost 8 bases and the J segment 4 bases; nucleotides outside the gene matches: 8. The CDR3 spans 14 residues. Here the CDR3 reads CASSLAGVPDTQYF. In DNA, the CDR3 is TGTGCCAGTTCCTTAGCGGGAGTTCCAGATACGCAGTATTTT.

The chain couples TRBV5-1 to TRBJ2-5; D is perhaps TRBD1 (8 bases). V dropped 0 bases and J dropped 5 bases, with 14 bases sitting between them. The germline CDR1 and CDR2 sequences are SGHRS and YFSETQ. CDR3 size: 15 residues. DNA for the CDR3: TGCGCCAGCAGCTTGGATGGACAGGGAGGGGAGACCCAGTACTTC. Translated, it gives CASSLDGQGGETQYF. Drawing the rest from reference TRBV5-1 and TRBJ2-5, the complete variable domain is KAGVTQTPRYLIKTRGQQVTLSCSPISGHRSVSWYQQTPGQGLQFLFEYFSETQRNKGNFPGRFSGRQFSNSRSEMNVSTLELGDSALYLCASSLDGQGGETQYFGPGTRLLVL.

Comments on this clone: This CDR3 is also generated by other DNA sequences in the sample. The J gene is TRBJ2-2, the V gene TRBV7-3; 7 bases agree with TRBD2. The CDR3 spans 15 residues. Germline CDR1 reads SGHTA; CDR2 reads FQGTGA. V was pared by 3 bases and J by 2 bases, with 3 bases of the junction left unmatched. For the CDR3, the DNA is TGTGCCAGCAGCTTCGGGGGGTCAAACACCGGGGAGCTGTTTTTT. Its translation is CASSFGGSNTGELFF.

The chain joins TRBV19 to TRBJ1-1, with TRBD1 matching 10 bases. The CDR3 is 13 amino acids. Germline CDR1 LNHDA, CDR2 SQIVND (reference sequence). The J segment lost 4 bases and the V segment lost 6 bases, leaving 2 bases of the junction unmatched. The CDR3 spells CASRDRGITEAFF. The CDR3 DNA sequence: TGTGCCAGTAGGGACAGGGGGATCACTGAAGCTTTCTTT.

The chain uses TRBV6-1 and TRBJ1-5; possible D gene TRBD1, 6 bases. The CDR3 spans 14 residues. Germline V gene lookup returns CDR1 MNHNS and CDR2 SASEGT. The V end lost 1 base, the J end lost 7 bases, and 11 bases lay between the germline ends. DNA of the CDR3: TGTGCCAGCAGTGAAGTGGCAGGGGTGCAGCCCCAGCATTTT. This translates into CASSEVAGVQPQHF.

The chain combines TRBV7-3 with TRBJ2-1, with 14 bases aligning to TRBD2. The germline gives CDR1 SGHTA, CDR2 FQGTGA. Trimming took 2 bases from V and 4 from J; bases not matched to a gene: 1. This CDR3 comprises 16 residues. The CDR3 protein is CASSLRTSGGYNEQFF. CDR3 nucleotides: TGTGCCAGCAGCTTACGGACTAGCGGGGGGTACAATGAGCAGTTCTTC.

The chain combines TRBV6-1 with TRBJ2-1, with D tentatively TRBD1 (6 bases). Trimming took 5 bases from V and 12 from J, leaving 14 bases between them. The CDR3 covers 12 residues. Germline CDR1 is MNHNS and CDR2 is SASEGT. CDR3 sequence (DNA): TGTGCCAGCAGTAAGACAGGTTTTAGGCAGTTCTTC. This encodes CASSKTGFRQFF.

This chain joins TRBV6-4 and TRBJ2-1; 13 nucleotides match TRBD2. The CDR3 sequence is 16 residues long. Germline CDR1 is MRHNA and CDR2 is SNTAGT. The V segment lost 0 bases and the J segment 4 bases; nucleotides outside the gene matches: 0. The CDR3 protein is CASSDSGLAGYNEQFF. In DNA, the CDR3 is TGTGCCAGCAGTGACTCGGGACTAGCGGGGTACAATGAGCAGTTCTTC.

The chain uses TRBV5-4 and TRBJ2-1; 10 bases are shared with TRBD2. The germline gives CDR1 SGHNT, CDR2 YYREEE (reference sequence). With V trimmed by 1 base and J by 6 bases, 4 bases remained unmatched. This CDR3 comprises 15 residues. In DNA, the CDR3 is TGTGCCAGCAGCTTGTCACTAGCGGGACCCAATGAGCAGTTCTTC. Its protein is CASSLSLAGPNEQFF.

Points on this clone: Within the sample, other DNA sequences also encode this same CDR3. The rearrangement uses TRBV7-8 and TRBJ2-7; D uncertain. V lost 5 bases, J lost 5 bases, and 13 bases lay in between. CDR1 SGHVS and CDR2 FQNEAQ come from the germline V gene. The CDR3 extends over 13 amino acids. CDR3 loop: CASSLSFSDEQYF. CDR3 in DNA: TGTGCCAGCAGCCTAAGTTTCTCGGACGAGCAGTACTTC.

The V call is TRBV7-6, the J call TRBJ1-3; a possible D gene is TRBD1 (6 bases). Germline CDR1 SGHVS, CDR2 FNYEAQ. The CDR3 has 21 residues. The germline V and J ends were trimmed by 2 bases and 1 base, with 27 bases remaining between them. The CDR3: CASSLFPPGQQLGYSGNTIYF. The CDR3 DNA reads TGTGCCAGCAGCTTATTTCCCCCTGGACAGCAACTCGGGTATTCTGGAAACACCATATATTTT.

The chain couples TRBV27 to TRBJ2-5; TRBD2 aligns across 10 bases. The CDR3 covers 16 residues. The germline V gene has CDR1 MNHEY and CDR2 SMNVEV (reference sequence). Trimming at V came to 6 bases and at J to 0 bases, leaving 7 bases not matched to a gene. CDR3 in amino acids: CASRPPSGGDQETQYF. The CDR3 DNA reads as TGTGCCAGCAGACCTCCCAGCGGGGGGGACCAAGAGACCCAGTACTTC.

V is TRBV6-1 and J is TRBJ1-5; perhaps TRBD1 as D (6 bases). The CDR3 has 13 residues. CDR1 and CDR2 from the germline V gene are MNHNS and SASEGT. V lost 6 bases to trimming and J lost 5 bases, with 11 bases between them. CDR3 sequence: CASSQTGDQPQHF. The CDR3 DNA is TGTGCCAGCAGCCAGACAGGAGATCAGCCCCAGCATTTT.

This chain connects TRBV27 to TRBJ2-6; 10 nucleotides agree with TRBD1. V dropped 4 bases and J dropped 0; count of bases not matched to a gene: 3. CDR1 and CDR2 from the germline V gene are MNHEY and SMNVEV (reference sequence). The CDR3 covers 17 residues. CDR3 nucleotides: TGTGCCAGCAGTTGGACAGGGGGACACTCTGGGGCCAACGTCCTGACTTTC. This translates into CASSWTGGHSGANVLTF.

This rearrangement joins TRBV11-3 to TRBJ2-1; 12 positions agree with TRBD2. The CDR3 sequence is 15 residues long. Germline trimming cut 1 base from V and 7 bases from J; bases unmatched to any gene: 2. CDR1 and CDR2 (germline): SGHNT, YENEEA. The CDR3 nucleotides are TGTGCCAGCAGCTTAGGACTAGCGGGAGCTAATGAGCAGTTCTTC. This codes for CASSLGLAGANEQFF. The full variable domain, with the rest looked up from reference TRBV11-3 and TRBJ2-1, is EAGVVQSPRYKIIEKKQPVAFWCNPISGHNTLYWYLQNLGQGPELLIRYENEEAVDDSQLPKDRFSAERLKGVDSTLKIQPAELGDSAVYLCASSLGLAGANEQFFGPGTRLTVL.

The chain joins TRBV5-1 to TRBJ1-2; D gene uncertain. Trimming took off 6 bases at V and 11 bases at J, with 14 bases between the two ends. CDR3 size: 11 residues. From germline, CDR1 is SGHRS and CDR2 YFSETQ. In DNA, the CDR3 is TGCGCCAGCACTCGACGGCCGGGTTACACCTTC. Translated, it gives CASTRRPGYTF.